This TCR beta chain derives from a study of T-cell memory formation after mild COVID-19. Study-wide context: The two donors had largely donor-specific TCR clusters. The study's findings and limits: Specificity for SARS-CoV-2 was not confirmed among the second-wave clones peaking on day 37. Whereas later expanders leaned CD4+, clones contracting day 15 to 85 showed a balanced CD4/CD8 makeup.

This clonotype has just a few counts. Its antigen is unknown. Germline CDR1 and CDR2: MNHEY and SMNVEV (reference sequence). V lost 2 bases to trimming and J lost 5 bases, with 9 bases between them. CDR3 length: 13 amino acids. TCR alpha and TCR beta cDNA libraries carrying sample barcodes and UMIs came from 5'RACE with constant-segment primers. TCRdb processed the 5' RACE reads anew with MiXCR; each CDR3 protein has one entry. The sample has about 170,000 distinct CDR3 sequences, roughly 13% seen once; the top ten hold 3% to 4%. This chain uses TRBV27 with TRBJ2-5; D is possibly TRBD1 (6 bases). Sequenced sample: PBMCs or a T cell subset sorted from them (not recorded which). The sequence came from a man younger than 35 who had mild COVID-19 (a few samples of this study predate the infection). Cell type and time point are not known. DNA for the CDR3: TGTGCCAGCAGTTTAAGACAGGCTGAGACCCAGTACTTC. This codes for CASSLRQAETQYF.